This T cell receptor beta chain was identified in a study of cytomegalovirus exposure and HLA in healthy donors. This clone was detected a few times. Its antigen remains unknown. CDR3 length: 15 amino acids. Germline values: CDR1 MDHEN, CDR2 SYDVKM. Trimming removed 3 bases at V and 4 bases at J, with 14 bases between. Primers included in the PCR were 60 Vbeta and 13 Jbeta primers. Sequencing was performed with immunoSEQ multiplex PCR; in TCRdb, only in-frame clones are kept and a portion is missing. In the table there are tens of thousands of clones, around 83% of which are singletons. General study points: Other equally common chains were less clonally expanded than HLA-associated TCR beta chains, a later analysis showed. In a later analysis, TCR beta V- and J-gene trimming showed a link to a missense DCLRE1C variant. The sole available immune exposure information was CMV serostatus.

Sequenced: PBMCs. V is TRBV28 and J is TRBJ2-3, with a weak D call TRBD2 (7 bases). The receptor was derived from a human donor in good health. CDR3 residues: CASSFVGGPADTQYF. CDR3 coding DNA: TGTGCCAGCAGTTTTGTGGGGGGGCCTGCAGATACGCAGTATTTT.